This T cell receptor beta chain was sequenced in a study of shared clonotypes between healthy human individuals. Across the whole study: Three CD4 naive, three CD4 memory, two CD8 naive and one CD8 memory plate were used per donor.

Trimming shortened V by 1 base and J by 0 bases, and 7 bases separated the two germline ends. Germline V gene lookup returns CDR1 SGHAT and CDR2 FQNNGV. CDR3 length equals 15 residues. Deep was the level used in running the assay. On sorted subsets, replicate PCRs used approximately 200 ng DNA, or approximately 33,000 T cell genomes. Method: immunoSEQ multiplex PCR; TCRdb's copy keeps in-frame clones and lacks some. The data show some 2,000,000 clones, with roughly 94% seen just once and 0.1% to 0.15% held by the top ten. The sample consisted of naive CD4+ T cells sorted from blood. Described subset: CD45RA+ positively selected. This receptor was identified in a young man in good health. The chain links TRBV11-2 to TRBJ2-4, with D uncertain. CDR3 sequence reads: CASSLVTGAKNIQYF. CDR3 DNA sequence: TGTGCCAGCAGCTTAGTTACCGGAGCCAAAAACATTCAGTACTTC. Looking up the rest from reference TRBV11-2 and TRBJ2-4 gives the full variable domain: EAGVAQSPRYKIIEKRQSVAFWCNPISGHATLYWYQQILGQGPKLLIQFQNNGVVDDSQLPKDRFSAERLKGVDSTLKIQPAKLEDSAVYLCASSLVTGAKNIQYFGAGTRLSVL.